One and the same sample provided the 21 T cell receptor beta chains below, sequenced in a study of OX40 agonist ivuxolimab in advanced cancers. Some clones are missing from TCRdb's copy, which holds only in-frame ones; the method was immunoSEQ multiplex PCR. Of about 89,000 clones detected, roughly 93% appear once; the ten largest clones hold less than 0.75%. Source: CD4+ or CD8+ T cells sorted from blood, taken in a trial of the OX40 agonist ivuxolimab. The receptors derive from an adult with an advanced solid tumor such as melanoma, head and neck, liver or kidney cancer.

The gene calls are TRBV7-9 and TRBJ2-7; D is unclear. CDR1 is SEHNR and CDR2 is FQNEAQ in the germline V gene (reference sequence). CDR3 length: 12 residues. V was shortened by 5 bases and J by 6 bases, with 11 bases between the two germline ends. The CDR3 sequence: CASSLYASEQYF. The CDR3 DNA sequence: TGTGCCAGCAGCCTCTACGCTAGCGAGCAGTACTTC. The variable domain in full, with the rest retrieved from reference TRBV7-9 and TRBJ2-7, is DTGVSQNPRHKITKRGQNVTFRCDPISEHNRLYWYRQTLGQGPEFLTYFQNEAQLEKSRLLSDRFSAERPKGSFSTLEIQRTEQGDSAMYLCASSLYASEQYFGPGTRLTVT.

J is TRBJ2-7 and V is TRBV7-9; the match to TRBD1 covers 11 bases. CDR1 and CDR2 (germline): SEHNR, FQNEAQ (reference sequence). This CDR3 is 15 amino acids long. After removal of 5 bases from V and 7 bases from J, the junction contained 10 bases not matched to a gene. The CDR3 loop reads CASSTPGQGAPEQYF. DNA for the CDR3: TGTGCCAGCAGCACACCCGGACAGGGGGCGCCTGAGCAGTACTTC.

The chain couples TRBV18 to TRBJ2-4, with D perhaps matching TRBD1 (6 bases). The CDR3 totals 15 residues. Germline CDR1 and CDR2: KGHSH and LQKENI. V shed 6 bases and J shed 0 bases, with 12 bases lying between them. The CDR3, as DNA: TGTGCCAGCTCTCCCGGACAGCTAGCCAAAAACATTCAGTACTTC. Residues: CASSPGQLAKNIQYF.

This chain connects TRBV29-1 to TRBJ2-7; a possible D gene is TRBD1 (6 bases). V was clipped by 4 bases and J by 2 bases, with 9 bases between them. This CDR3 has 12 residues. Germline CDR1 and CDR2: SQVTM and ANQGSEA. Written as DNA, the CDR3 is TGCAGCGTTGTGGACAGCACCTACGAGCAGTACTTC. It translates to CSVVDSTYEQYF.

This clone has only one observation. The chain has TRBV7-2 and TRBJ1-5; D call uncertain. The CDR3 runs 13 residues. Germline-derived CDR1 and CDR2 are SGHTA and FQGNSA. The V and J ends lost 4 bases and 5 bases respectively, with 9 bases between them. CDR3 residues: CASSYDWDQPQHF. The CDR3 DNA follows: TGTGCCAGCAGCTACGACTGGGATCAGCCCCAGCATTTT.

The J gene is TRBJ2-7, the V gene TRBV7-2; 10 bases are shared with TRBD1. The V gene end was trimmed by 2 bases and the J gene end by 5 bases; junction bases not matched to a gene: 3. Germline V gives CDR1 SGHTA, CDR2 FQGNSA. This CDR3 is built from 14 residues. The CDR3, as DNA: TGTGCCAGCAGCTTAAACGGACAGGGGGACGAGCAGTACTTC. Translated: CASSLNGQGDEQYF.

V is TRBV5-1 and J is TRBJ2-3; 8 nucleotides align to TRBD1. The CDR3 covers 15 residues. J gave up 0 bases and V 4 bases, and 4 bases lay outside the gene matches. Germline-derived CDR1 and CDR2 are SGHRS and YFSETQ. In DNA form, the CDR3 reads TGCGCCAGCAGCCCCGGACAGGGTAGCACAGATACGCAGTATTTT. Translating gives CASSPGQGSTDTQYF.

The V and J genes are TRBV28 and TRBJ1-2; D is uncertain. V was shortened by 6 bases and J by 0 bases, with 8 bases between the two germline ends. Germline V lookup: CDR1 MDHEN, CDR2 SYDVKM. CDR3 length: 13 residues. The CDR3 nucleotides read TGTGCCAGCAGAGGAGGTCCTAACTATGGCTACACCTTC. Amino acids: CASRGGPNYGYTF.

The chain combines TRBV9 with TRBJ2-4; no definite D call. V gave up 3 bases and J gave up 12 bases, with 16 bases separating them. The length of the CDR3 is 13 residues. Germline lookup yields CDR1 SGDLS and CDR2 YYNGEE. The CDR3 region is CASSERSGTRQYF. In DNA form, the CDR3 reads TGTGCCAGCAGCGAGAGGTCTGGAACGCGTCAGTACTTC.

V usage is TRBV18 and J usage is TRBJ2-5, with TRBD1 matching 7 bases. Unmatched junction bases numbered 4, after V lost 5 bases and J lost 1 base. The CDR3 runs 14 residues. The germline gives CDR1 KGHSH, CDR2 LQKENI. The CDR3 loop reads CASSRDRVQETQYF. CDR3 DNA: TGTGCCAGCTCAAGAGACAGGGTCCAAGAGACCCAGTACTTC.

CDR3 loop: CASTSGTRNGYTF. The CDR3 DNA reads TGTGCCAGCACCTCCGGGACCCGAAATGGCTACACCTTC. The chain carries TRBV27 and TRBJ1-2, with D perhaps TRBD1 (5 bases). The CDR3 sequence is 13 residues long. Between the trimmed V and J ends, which lost 7 bases and 6 bases, there was a span of 15 bases. The germline gives CDR1 MNHEY, CDR2 SMNVEV (reference sequence).

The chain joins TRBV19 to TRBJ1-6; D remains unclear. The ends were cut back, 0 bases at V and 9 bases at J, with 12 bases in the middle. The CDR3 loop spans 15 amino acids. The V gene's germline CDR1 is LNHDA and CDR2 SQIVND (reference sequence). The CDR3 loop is CASSIDAPGVSPLHF. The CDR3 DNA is TGTGCCAGTAGTATAGACGCCCCCGGAGTTTCACCCCTCCACTTT.

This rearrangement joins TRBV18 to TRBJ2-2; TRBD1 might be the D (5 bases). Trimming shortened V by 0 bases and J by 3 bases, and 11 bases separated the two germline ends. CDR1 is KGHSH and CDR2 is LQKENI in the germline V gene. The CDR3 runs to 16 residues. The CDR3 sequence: CASSPPVGRDTGELFF. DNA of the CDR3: TGTGCCAGCTCACCACCCGTGGGGCGCGACACCGGGGAGCTGTTTTTT. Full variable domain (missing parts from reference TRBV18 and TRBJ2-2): NAGVMQNPRHLVRRRGQEARLRCSPMKGHSHVYWYRQLPEEGLKFMVYLQKENIIDESGMPKERFSAEFPKEGPSILRIQQVVRGDSAAYFCASSPPVGRDTGELFFGEGSRLTVL.

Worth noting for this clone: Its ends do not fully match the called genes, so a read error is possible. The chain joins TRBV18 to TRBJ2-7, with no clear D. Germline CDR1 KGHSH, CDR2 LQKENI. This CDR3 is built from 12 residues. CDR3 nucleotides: TGTGCCAGCTCCCCACAGCCTTACGAGCAGTACTTC. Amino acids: CASSPQPYEQYF.

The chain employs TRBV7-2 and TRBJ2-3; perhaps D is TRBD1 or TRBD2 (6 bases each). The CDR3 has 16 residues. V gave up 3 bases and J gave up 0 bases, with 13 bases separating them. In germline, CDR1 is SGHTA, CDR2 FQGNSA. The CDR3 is CASSLYLGGSTDTQYF. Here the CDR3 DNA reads TGTGCCAGCAGCTTGTACCTAGGGGGGAGCACAGATACGCAGTATTTT.

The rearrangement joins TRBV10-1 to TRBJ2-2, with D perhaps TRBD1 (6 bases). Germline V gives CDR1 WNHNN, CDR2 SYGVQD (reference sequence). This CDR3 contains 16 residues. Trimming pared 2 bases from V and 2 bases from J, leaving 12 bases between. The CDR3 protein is CASSETGTLNTGELFF. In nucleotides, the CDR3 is TGCGCCAGCAGTGAGACCGGGACACTAAACACCGGGGAGCTGTTTTTT.

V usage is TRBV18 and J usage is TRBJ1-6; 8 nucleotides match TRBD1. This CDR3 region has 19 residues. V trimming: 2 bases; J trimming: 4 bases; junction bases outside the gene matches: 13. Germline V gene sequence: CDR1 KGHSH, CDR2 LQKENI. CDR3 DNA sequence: TGTGCCAGCTCACCATCAGTAAGGACAGGGAAAGGATATAATTCACCCCTCCACTTT. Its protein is CASSPSVRTGKGYNSPLHF. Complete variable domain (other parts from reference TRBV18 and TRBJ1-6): NAGVMQNPRHLVRRRGQEARLRCSPMKGHSHVYWYRQLPEEGLKFMVYLQKENIIDESGMPKERFSAEFPKEGPSILRIQQVVRGDSAAYFCASSPSVRTGKGYNSPLHFGNGTRLTVT.

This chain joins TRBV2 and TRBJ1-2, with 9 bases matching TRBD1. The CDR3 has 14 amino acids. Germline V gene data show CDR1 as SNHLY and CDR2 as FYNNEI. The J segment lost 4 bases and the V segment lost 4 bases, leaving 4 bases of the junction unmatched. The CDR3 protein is CASSAQGASYGYTF. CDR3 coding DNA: TGTGCCAGCAGTGCACAGGGGGCGAGCTATGGCTACACCTTC.

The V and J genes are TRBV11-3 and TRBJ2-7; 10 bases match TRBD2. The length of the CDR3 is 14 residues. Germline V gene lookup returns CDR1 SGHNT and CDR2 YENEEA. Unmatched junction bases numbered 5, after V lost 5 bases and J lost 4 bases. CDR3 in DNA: TGTGCCAGCAGCCTTAGCGGGGGGACATACGAGCAGTACTTC. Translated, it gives CASSLSGGTYEQYF.

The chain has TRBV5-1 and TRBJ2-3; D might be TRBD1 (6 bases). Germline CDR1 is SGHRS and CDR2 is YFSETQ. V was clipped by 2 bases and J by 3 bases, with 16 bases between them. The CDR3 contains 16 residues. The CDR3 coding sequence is TGCGCCAGCAGCTTCCAGGGGCTTCTGGGGACAGATACGCAGTATTTT. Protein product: CASSFQGLLGTDTQYF.

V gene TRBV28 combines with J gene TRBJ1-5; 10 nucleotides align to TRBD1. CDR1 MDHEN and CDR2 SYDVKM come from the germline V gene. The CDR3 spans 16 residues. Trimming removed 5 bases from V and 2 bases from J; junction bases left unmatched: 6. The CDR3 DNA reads TGTGCCAGCAGTCTACCCGGGACAGGGGGCAATCAGCCCCAGCATTTT. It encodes CASSLPGTGGNQPQHF.